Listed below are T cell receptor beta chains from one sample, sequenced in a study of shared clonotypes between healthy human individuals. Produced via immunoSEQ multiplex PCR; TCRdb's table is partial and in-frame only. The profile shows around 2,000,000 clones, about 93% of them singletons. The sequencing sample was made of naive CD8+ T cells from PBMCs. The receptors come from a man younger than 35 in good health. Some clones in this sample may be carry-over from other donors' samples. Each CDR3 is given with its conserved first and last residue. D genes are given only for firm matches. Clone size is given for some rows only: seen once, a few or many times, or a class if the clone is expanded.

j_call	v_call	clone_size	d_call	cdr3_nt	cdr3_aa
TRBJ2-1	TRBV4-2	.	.	TGTGCCAGCAGCCAAGAGACTTACAATGAGCAGTTCTTC	CASSQETYNEQFF
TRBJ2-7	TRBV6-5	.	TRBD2	TGTGCCAGCAGCGGGACTAGCCGCTACGAGCAGTACTTC	CASSGTSRYEQYF
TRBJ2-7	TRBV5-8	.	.	TGTGCCAGCAGCTTTGGCCCCGGAGTTGACGAGCAGTACTTC	CASSFGPGVDEQYF
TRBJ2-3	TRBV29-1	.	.	TGCAGCGTTGACCGATCTAGCACAGATACGCAGTATTTT	CSVDRSSTDTQYF
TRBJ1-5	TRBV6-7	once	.	TGTGCCAGCAGTTACTCGCCCACCTGGGGGGGCAGCAATCAGCCCCAGCATTTT	CASSYSPTWGGSNQPQHF
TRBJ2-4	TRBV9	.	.	TGTGCCAGCAGCGTAGCAGCCACGCTAGCCAAAAACATTCAGTACTTC	CASSVAATLAKNIQYF
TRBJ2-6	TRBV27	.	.	TGTGCCAGCAGTTTAGGGGTTGGGGGCCGGGCCAACGTCCTGACTTTC	CASSLGVGGRANVLTF
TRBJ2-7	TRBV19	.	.	TGTGCCAGTAGTTCCTTAGAAGGAGCCAAGGGTTACGAGCAGTACTTC	CASSSLEGAKGYEQYF
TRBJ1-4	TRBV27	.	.	TGTGCCATCCCCGGCAGGGTAGCCCAAGGAAGTGAAAAACTGTTTTTT	CAIPGRVAQGSEKLFF
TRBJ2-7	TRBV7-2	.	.	TGTGCCAGCAGGCCAAAACAGGGAAAAGGGATCTACGAGCAGTACTTC	CASRPKQGKGIYEQYF
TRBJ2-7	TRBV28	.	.	TGTGCCAGCAGTCGCGCAGGGGACTACGAGCAGTACTTC	CASSRAGDYEQYF
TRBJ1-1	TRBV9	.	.	TGTGCCAGCAGCGTAGGGGGAATTGGCACTGAAGCTTTCTTT	CASSVGGIGTEAFF
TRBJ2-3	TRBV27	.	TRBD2	TGTGCCAGCAGTTTAGTGTCGGGAGGGCCCGCAGATACGCAGTATTTT	CASSLVSGGPADTQYF
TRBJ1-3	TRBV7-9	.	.	TGTGCCAGCAGTCAAGACAGGCTCATCTCTGGAAACACCATATATTTT	CASSQDRLISGNTIYF
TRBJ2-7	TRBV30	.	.	TGTGCCTGGAGTCGGTTTACCTCCTACGAGCAGTACTTC	CAWSRFTSYEQYF
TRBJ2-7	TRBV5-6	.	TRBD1	TGTGCCAGCAGCCCCTGGACAGGGAAGAGGTACGAGCAGTACTTC	CASSPWTGKRYEQYF
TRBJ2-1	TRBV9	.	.	TGTGCCAGCAGCGTAGGTTCTGTCTCGCCTAGCAATGAGCAGTTCTTC	CASSVGSVSPSNEQFF
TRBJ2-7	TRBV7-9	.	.	TGTGCCAGCAGCTTAGTGGAGACCCCGTACGAGCAGTACTTC	CASSLVETPYEQYF
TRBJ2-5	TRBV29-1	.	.	TGCAGCGTTGATAAAGGAGAGAGATTAGGACAGAACCAAGAGACCCAGTACTTC	CSVDKGERLGQNQETQYF
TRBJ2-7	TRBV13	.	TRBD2	TGTGCCAGCAGCTTAGGAGCGGGACCATTCTACGAGCAGTACTTC	CASSLGAGPFYEQYF
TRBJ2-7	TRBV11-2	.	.	TGTGCCAGCAGCTTAGCCCGGGGGCCCATTTACGAGCAGTACTTC	CASSLARGPIYEQYF
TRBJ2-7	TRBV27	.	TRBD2	TGTGCCAGCAGTACGAGGACGACTGGCGGGAGTACATACGAGCAGTACTTC	CASSTRTTGGSTYEQYF
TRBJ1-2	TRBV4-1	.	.	TGCGCCAGCAGCCAAGATCGGGGCAGCTTCCCTGGCTACACCTTC	CASSQDRGSFPGYTF
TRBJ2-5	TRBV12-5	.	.	TGTGCTAGTGGTTTGGCAGGGTCGGAGACCCAGTACTTC	CASGLAGSETQYF
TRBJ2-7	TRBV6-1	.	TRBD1	TGTGCCAGCAGTGAGTATACAGGGGATGACTACGAGCAGTACTTC	CASSEYTGDDYEQYF
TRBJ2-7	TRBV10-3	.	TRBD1	TGTGCCATCAGCCACTCCGGGACAGGGGCGGGCAGGGGTGGATACGAGCAGTACTTC	CAISHSGTGAGRGGYEQYF
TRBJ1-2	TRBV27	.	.	TGTGCCAGCAGGTCCCAGGGTGGGTGGAACTATGGCTACACCTTC	CASRSQGGWNYGYTF
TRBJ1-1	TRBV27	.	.	TGTGCCAGCAGTTTTAGAGGGGCAGGGGCCTTGAACACTGAAGCTTTCTTT	CASSFRGAGALNTEAFF
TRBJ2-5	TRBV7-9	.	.	TGTGCCAGCAGCTTAGCTAGACTGGTCGGGGTTGGAGAGACCCAGTACTTC	CASSLARLVGVGETQYF
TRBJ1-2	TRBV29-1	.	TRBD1	TGCAGCGTTGCGGACAGGGCTGGCTATGGCTACACCTTC	CSVADRAGYGYTF
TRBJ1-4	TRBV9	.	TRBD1	TGTGCCAGCAGCAAGACAGGGGTTGCTGAAAAACTGTTTTTT	CASSKTGVAEKLFF
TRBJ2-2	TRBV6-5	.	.	TGTGCCAGCAGTTACTCGGCCTCGGCCACCGGGGAGCTGTTTTTT	CASSYSASATGELFF
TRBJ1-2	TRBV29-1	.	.	TGCAGCGTTGAAGACGGGTACAGGGATGGCTACACCTTC	CSVEDGYRDGYTF